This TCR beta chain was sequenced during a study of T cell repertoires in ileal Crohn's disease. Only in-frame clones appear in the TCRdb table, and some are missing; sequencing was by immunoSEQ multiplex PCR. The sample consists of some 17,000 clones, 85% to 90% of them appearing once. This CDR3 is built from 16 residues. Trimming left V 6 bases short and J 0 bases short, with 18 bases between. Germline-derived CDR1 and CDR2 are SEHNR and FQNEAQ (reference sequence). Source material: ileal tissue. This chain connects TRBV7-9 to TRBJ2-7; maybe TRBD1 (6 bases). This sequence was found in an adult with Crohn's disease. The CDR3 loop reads CASSFTGTQGSYEQYF. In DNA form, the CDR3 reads TGTGCCAGCAGTTTCACCGGGACACAGGGCTCCTACGAGCAGTACTTC.